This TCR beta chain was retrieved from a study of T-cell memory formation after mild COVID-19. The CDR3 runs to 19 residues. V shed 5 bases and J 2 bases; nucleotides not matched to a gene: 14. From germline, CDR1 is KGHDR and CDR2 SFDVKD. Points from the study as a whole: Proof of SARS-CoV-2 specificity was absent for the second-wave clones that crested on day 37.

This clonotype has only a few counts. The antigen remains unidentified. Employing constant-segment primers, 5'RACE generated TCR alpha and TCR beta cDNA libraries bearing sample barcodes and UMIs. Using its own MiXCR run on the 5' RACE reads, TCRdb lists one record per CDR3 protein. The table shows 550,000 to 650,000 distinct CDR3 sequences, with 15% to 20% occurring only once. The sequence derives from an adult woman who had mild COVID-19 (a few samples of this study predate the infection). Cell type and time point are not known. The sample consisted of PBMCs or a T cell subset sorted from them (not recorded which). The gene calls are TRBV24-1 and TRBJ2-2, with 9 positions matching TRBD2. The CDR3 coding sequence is TGTGCCACCAGTGTATTGGCTAGCGGGAAGCGAGGTAACACCGGGGAGCTGTTTTTT. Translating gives CATSVLASGKRGNTGELFF.